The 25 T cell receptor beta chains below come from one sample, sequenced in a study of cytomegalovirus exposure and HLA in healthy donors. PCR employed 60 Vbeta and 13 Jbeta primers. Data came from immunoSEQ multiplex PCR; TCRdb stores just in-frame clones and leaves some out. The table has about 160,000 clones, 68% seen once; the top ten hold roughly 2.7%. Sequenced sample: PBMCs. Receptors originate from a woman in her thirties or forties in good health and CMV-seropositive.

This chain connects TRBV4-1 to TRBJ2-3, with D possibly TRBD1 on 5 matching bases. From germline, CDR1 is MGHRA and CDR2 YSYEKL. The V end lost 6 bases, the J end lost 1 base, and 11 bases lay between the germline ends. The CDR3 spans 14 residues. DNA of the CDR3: TGCGCCAGCAGTCGAATAGGGGGCACAGATACGCAGTATTTT. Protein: CASSRIGGTDTQYF.

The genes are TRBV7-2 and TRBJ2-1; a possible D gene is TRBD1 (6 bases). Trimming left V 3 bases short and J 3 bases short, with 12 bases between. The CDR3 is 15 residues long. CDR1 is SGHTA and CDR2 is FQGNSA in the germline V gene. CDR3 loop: CASSLGGTYYNEQFF. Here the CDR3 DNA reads TGTGCCAGCAGCTTGGGTGGGACATACTACAATGAGCAGTTCTTC.

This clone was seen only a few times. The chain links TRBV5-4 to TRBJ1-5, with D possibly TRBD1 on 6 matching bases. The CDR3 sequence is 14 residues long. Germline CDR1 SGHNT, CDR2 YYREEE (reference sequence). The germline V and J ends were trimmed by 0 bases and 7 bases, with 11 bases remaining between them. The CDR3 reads CASSLDGGQQPQHF. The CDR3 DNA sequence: TGTGCCAGCAGCTTGGATGGGGGCCAGCAGCCCCAGCATTTT.

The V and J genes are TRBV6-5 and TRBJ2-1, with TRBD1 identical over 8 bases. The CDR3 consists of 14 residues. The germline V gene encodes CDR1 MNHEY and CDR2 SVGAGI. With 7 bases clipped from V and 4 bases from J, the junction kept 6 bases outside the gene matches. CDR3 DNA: TGTGCCAGCACCTCCGGACAGGGATACAATGAGCAGTTCTTC. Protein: CASTSGQGYNEQFF.

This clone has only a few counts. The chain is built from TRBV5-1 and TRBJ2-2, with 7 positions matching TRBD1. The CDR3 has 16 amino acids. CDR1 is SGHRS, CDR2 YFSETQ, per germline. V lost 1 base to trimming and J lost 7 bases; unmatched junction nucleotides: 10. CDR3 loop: CASSLFASRGSGELFF. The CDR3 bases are TGCGCCAGCAGCTTGTTTGCGTCCAGGGGGAGCGGGGAGCTGTTTTTT.

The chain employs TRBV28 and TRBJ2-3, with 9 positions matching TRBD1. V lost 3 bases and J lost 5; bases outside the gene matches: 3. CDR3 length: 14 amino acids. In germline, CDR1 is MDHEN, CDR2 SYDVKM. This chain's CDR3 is CASSFGQGRDTQYF. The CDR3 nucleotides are TGTGCCAGCAGTTTCGGACAGGGGAGAGATACGCAGTATTTT.

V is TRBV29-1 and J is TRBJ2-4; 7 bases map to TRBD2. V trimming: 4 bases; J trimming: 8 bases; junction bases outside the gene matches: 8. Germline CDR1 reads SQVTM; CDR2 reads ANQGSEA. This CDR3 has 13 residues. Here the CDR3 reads CSVVSAGMDIQYF. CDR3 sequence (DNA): TGCAGCGTTGTCTCAGCGGGAATGGACATTCAGTACTTC.

The CDR3 spells CASRTTGGGGAEAFF. As DNA, the CDR3 is TGTGCCAGCAGGACGACAGGGGGCGGGGGGGCTGAAGCTTTCTTT. V is TRBV6-4 and J is TRBJ1-1, with 10 bases that match TRBD1. V trimming: 6 bases; J trimming: 6 bases; junction bases outside the gene matches: 10. The CDR3 spans 15 residues. CDR1 and CDR2 (germline): MRHNA, SNTAGT.

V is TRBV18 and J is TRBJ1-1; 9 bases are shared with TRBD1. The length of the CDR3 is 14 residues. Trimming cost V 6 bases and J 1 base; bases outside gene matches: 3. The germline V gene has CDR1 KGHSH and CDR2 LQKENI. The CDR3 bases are TGTGCCAGCTCCCTGGGACAGGGGAACACTGAAGCTTTCTTT. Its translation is CASSLGQGNTEAFF.

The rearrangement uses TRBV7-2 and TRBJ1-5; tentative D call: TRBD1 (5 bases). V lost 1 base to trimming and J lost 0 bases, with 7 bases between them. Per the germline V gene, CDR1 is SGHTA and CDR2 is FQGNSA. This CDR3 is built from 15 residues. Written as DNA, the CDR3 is TGTGCCAGCAGCTTAGTCGGGGGTAGCAATCAGCCCCAGCATTTT. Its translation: CASSLVGGSNQPQHF.

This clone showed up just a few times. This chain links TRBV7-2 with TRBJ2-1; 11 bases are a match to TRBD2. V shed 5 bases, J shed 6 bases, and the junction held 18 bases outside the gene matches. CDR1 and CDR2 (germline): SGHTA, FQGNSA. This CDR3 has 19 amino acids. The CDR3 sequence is CASSHRPGLAETPSNEQFF. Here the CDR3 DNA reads TGTGCCAGCAGCCATCGTCCGGGACTAGCGGAGACCCCCTCCAATGAGCAGTTCTTC.

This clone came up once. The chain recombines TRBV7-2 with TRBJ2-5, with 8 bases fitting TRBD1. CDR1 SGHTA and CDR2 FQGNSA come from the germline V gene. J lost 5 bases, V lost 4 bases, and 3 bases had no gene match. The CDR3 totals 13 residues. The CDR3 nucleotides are TGTGCCAGCAGCTCGGGACAGGTGGAGACCCAGTACTTC. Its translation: CASSSGQVETQYF.

The DNA for the CDR3 is TGTGCCAGCAGCGTAGAGGGGGCAGGTCAGCCCCAGCATTTT. It encodes CASSVEGAGQPQHF. V usage is TRBV9 and J usage is TRBJ1-5, with 7 bases aligning to TRBD1. V was pared by 0 bases and J by 6 bases, with 3 bases of the junction left unmatched. The CDR3 is made up of 14 amino acids. Germline V gene data show CDR1 as SGDLS and CDR2 as YYNGEE. The full variable domain, its missing parts supplied by reference TRBV9 and TRBJ1-5, is DSGVTQTPKHLITATGQRVTLRCSPRSGDLSVYWYQQSLDQGLQFLIQYYNGEERAKGNILERFSAQQFPDLHSELNLSSLELGDSALYFCASSVEGAGQPQHFGDGTRLSIL.

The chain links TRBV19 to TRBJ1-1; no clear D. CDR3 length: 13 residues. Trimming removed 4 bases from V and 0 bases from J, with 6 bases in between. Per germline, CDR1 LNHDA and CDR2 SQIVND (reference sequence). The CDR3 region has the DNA TGTGCCAGTAGTAGTCCCTTGAACACTGAAGCTTTCTTT. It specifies CASSSPLNTEAFF.

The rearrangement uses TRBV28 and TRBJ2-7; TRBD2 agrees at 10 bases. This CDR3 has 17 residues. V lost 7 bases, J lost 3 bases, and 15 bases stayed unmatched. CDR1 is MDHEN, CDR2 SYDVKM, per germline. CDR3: CASTTSAILAGVYEQYF. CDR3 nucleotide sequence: TGTGCCAGCACCACCTCGGCTATCCTAGCGGGAGTCTACGAGCAGTACTTC.

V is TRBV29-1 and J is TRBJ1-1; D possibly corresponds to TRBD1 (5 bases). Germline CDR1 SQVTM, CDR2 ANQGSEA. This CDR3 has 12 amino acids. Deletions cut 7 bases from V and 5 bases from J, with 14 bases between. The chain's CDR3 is CSGSGGGTEAFF. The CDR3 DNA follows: TGCAGCGGCAGCGGGGGTGGTACTGAAGCTTTCTTT.

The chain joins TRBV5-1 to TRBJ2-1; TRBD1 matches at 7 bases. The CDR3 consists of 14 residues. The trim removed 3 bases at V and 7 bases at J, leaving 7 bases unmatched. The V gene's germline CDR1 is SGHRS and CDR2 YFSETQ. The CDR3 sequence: CASSWDSRVNEQFF. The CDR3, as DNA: TGCGCCAGCAGCTGGGACAGTAGGGTGAATGAGCAGTTCTTC.

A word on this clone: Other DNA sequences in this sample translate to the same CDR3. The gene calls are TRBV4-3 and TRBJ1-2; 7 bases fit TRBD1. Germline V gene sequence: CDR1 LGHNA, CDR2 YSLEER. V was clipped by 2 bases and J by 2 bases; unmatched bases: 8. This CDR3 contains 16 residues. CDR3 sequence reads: CASSQLYRGLNYGYTF. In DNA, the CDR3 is TGCGCCAGCAGCCAACTCTACAGGGGTCTGAACTATGGCTACACCTTC.

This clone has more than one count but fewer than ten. In DNA, the CDR3 is TGTGCCAGCAGTTTACAGGCAGGGCTGGGGTACGAGCAGTACTTC. Its protein product is CASSLQAGLGYEQYF. This chain joins TRBV28 and TRBJ2-7, with TRBD1 as a possible D gene (5 bases). Germline V gives CDR1 MDHEN, CDR2 SYDVKM. There are 15 residues in the CDR3. Trimming left V 2 bases short and J 4 bases short, with 15 bases between.

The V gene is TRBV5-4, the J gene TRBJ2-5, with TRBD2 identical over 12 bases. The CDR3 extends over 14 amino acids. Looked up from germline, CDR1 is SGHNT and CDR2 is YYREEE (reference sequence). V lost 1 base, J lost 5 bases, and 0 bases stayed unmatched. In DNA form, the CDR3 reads TGTGCCAGCAGCTTGACTAGCGGGGGGGAGACCCAGTACTTC. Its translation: CASSLTSGGETQYF. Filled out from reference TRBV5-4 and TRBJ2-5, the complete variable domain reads ETGVTQSPTHLIKTRGQQVTLRCSSQSGHNTVSWYQQALGQGPQFIFQYYREEENGRGNFPPRFSGLQFPNYSSELNVNALELDDSALYLCASSLTSGGETQYFGPGTRLLVL.

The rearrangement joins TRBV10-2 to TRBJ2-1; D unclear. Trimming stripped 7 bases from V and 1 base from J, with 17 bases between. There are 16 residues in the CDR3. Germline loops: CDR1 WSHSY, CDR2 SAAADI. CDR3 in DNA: TGCGCCAGCAAAAAAGACAAGTGGGCTTCCTACAATGAGCAGTTCTTC. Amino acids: CASKKDKWASYNEQFF.

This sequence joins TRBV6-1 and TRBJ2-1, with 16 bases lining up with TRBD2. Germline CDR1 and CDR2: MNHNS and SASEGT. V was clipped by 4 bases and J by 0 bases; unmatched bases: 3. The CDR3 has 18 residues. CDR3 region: CASSGGLAGGPSYNEQFF. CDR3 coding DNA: TGTGCCAGCAGTGGGGGACTAGCGGGAGGGCCCTCCTACAATGAGCAGTTCTTC.

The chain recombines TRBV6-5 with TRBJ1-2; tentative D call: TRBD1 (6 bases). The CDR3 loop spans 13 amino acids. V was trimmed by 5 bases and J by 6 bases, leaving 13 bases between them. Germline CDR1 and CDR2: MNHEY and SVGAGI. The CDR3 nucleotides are TGTGCCAGCAGTGACCAGGGGACCCATGGCTACACCTTC. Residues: CASSDQGTHGYTF.

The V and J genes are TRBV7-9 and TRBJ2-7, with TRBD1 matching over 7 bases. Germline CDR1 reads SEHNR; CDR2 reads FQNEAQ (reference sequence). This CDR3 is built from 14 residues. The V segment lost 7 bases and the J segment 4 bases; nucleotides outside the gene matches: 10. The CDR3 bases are TGTGCCAGCACCTGGGACAGATTTCAGTACGAGCAGTACTTC. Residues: CASTWDRFQYEQYF.

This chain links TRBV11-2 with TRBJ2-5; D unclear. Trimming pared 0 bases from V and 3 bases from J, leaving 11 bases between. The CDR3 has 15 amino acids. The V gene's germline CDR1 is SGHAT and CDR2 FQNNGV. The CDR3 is CASSLEWAVEETQYF. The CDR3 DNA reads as TGTGCCAGCAGCTTAGAGTGGGCAGTGGAAGAGACCCAGTACTTC.